The sequence of this T cell receptor beta chain was determined in a study of cytomegalovirus exposure and HLA in healthy donors. V lost 2 bases to trimming and J lost 5 bases, with 12 bases between them. Germline CDR1 and CDR2: MGHRA and YSYEKL. CDR3 size: 14 residues. Amplification used 60 Vbeta primers and 13 Jbeta primers. Measured with immunoSEQ multiplex PCR; TCRdb has only the in-frame clones, and not every one. This sample has 150,000 to 200,000 clones, with over 70% found just once. The sequencing input was PBMCs. The chain couples TRBV4-1 to TRBJ1-1, with unresolved D. This receptor was obtained from a man over 45 in good health and CMV-seropositive. The CDR3 region has the DNA TGCGCCAGCAGCCAATGGGAACGGGGAACTGAAGCTTTCTTT. It yields the protein CASSQWERGTEAFF.